Following are 16 T cell receptor beta chains from one sample sequenced in a study of cytomegalovirus exposure and HLA in healthy donors. Primers: 60 Vbeta forward and 13 Jbeta reverse. The protocol was immunoSEQ multiplex PCR, while the TCRdb copy is restricted to in-frame clones and leaves out a portion. Of 120,000 or so clones detected, about 78% appear once; the ten largest clones hold 3% to 4.5%. The sequenced sample consisted of PBMCs. The source of these receptors is a man younger than 45 in good health and CMV-seronegative.

In DNA form, the CDR3 reads TGTGCCAGCAGCCCACGTTTCTCTAGCGGGTCCTCCTACGAGCAGTACTTC. This encodes CASSPRFSSGSSYEQYF. The J gene is TRBJ2-7, the V gene TRBV5-4; 8 bases map to TRBD2. J was trimmed by 0 bases and V by 4 bases; bases with no gene match: 12. The CDR3 loop spans 17 amino acids. CDR1 and CDR2 from the germline V gene are SGHNT and YYREEE (reference sequence).

This clone was observed a few times. The V call is TRBV6-1, the J call TRBJ2-7, with 12 bases aligning to TRBD1. The CDR3 length is 14 residues. Trimming at V came to 6 bases and at J to 3 bases, leaving 3 bases not matched to a gene. Germline assignment: CDR1 MNHNS and CDR2 SASEGT. The DNA of the CDR3 is TGTGCCAGCAGCGGGACAGGGGGCCTCTACGAGCAGTACTTC. Translated, it gives CASSGTGGLYEQYF.

This sequence joins TRBV4-1 and TRBJ2-2, with 12 positions matching TRBD2. The CDR3 extends over 16 amino acids. V was pared by 5 bases and J by 6 bases, with 7 bases of the junction left unmatched. Germline values: CDR1 MGHRA, CDR2 YSYEKL. The CDR3 is CASSFQASGGAGELFF. CDR3 DNA: TGCGCCAGCAGCTTCCAGGCTAGCGGGGGGGCCGGGGAGCTGTTTTTT.

The chain uses TRBV5-1 and TRBJ1-2; D might be TRBD1 (6 bases). This CDR3 has 13 amino acids. From germline, CDR1 is SGHRS and CDR2 YFSETQ. Trimming left V 4 bases short and J 5 bases short, with 12 bases between. The CDR3 DNA is TGCGCCAGCAGCACGGACAGCGCGTATGGCTACACCTTC. Translated, it gives CASSTDSAYGYTF.

J is TRBJ2-7 and V is TRBV12-5, with unresolved D. This CDR3 has 13 amino acids. V dropped 7 bases and J dropped 6 bases, with 16 bases sitting between them. Germline V gene data show CDR1 as LGHNT and CDR2 as FRNRAP. The CDR3 sequence: CASAQNAGTEQYF. CDR3 DNA sequence: TGTGCTAGTGCCCAAAATGCAGGCACCGAGCAGTACTTC. The whole variable domain, filled in from reference TRBV12-5 and TRBJ2-7, reads DARVTQTPRHKVTEMGQEVTMRCQPILGHNTVFWYRQTMMQGLELLAYFRNRAPLDDSGMPKDRFSAEMPDATLATLKIQPSEPRDSAVYFCASAQNAGTEQYFGPGTRLTVT.

This sequence joins TRBV28 and TRBJ1-3; D might be TRBD1 (6 bases). V was trimmed by 6 bases and J by 0 bases, leaving 12 bases between them. Germline assignment: CDR1 MDHEN and CDR2 SYDVKM. The length of the CDR3 is 15 residues. The CDR3 spells CASSPGGISGNTIYF. CDR3 DNA sequence: TGTGCCAGCAGCCCGGGGGGCATCTCTGGAAACACCATATATTTT.

The chain employs TRBV6-1 and TRBJ1-5; D perhaps matches TRBD1 (5 bases). Trimming pared 4 bases from V and 6 bases from J, leaving 19 bases between. CDR1 is MNHNS, CDR2 SASEGT, per germline. This CDR3 is 16 amino acids long. The CDR3 DNA follows: TGTGCCAGCAGTGTAGATGGAGGGGAGGGCTCTCAGCCCCAGCATTTT. Its protein is CASSVDGGEGSQPQHF.

This clone has only a few counts. This chain joins TRBV5-1 and TRBJ2-7; 11 positions agree with TRBD2. The CDR3 length is 15 residues. Germline CDR1 is SGHRS and CDR2 is YFSETQ. J was trimmed by 2 bases and V by 0 bases; bases with no gene match: 1. CDR3 in amino acids: CASSLATSGAYEQYF. The DNA of the CDR3 is TGCGCCAGCAGCTTGGCGACTAGCGGGGCCTACGAGCAGTACTTC.

This chain connects TRBV6-5 to TRBJ2-3; 8 bases are a match to TRBD2. V was clipped by 4 bases and J by 8 bases; unmatched bases: 8. Germline CDR1 is MNHEY and CDR2 is SVGAGI. The CDR3 extends over 14 amino acids. The CDR3 region has the DNA TGTGCCAGCAGTTTTCTCGGGACTAGGGTTACGCAGTATTTT. It translates to CASSFLGTRVTQYF.

This chain uses TRBV9 with TRBJ1-4; no definite D call. This CDR3 has 14 amino acids. From germline, CDR1 is SGDLS and CDR2 YYNGEE. Trimming stripped 0 bases from V and 4 bases from J, with 7 bases between. The CDR3 sequence is CASSVEQFNEKLFF. Here the CDR3 DNA reads TGTGCCAGCAGCGTAGAACAGTTTAATGAAAAACTGTTTTTT.

This chain joins TRBV7-8 and TRBJ1-1; possibly TRBD1 for D (6 bases). Looked up from germline, CDR1 is SGHVS and CDR2 is FQNEAQ. The V and J ends lost 5 bases and 2 bases respectively, with 15 bases between them. CDR3 length: 15 amino acids. CDR3 DNA sequence: TGTGCCAGCAGCCCGGGAGGGGGTCTAAACACTGAAGCTTTCTTT. Its protein product is CASSPGGGLNTEAFF.

The chain joins TRBV19 to TRBJ1-1; TRBD1 is a possible D gene (6 bases). The germline V gene encodes CDR1 LNHDA and CDR2 SQIVND (reference sequence). The CDR3 consists of 15 residues. V gave up 5 bases and J gave up 1 base, with 14 bases separating them. As DNA, the CDR3 is TGTGCCAGTAGTCCAAAGACAGGTTCGAACACTGAAGCTTTCTTT. Translated, it gives CASSPKTGSNTEAFF. The full variable domain, with the rest looked up from reference TRBV19 and TRBJ1-1, is DGGITQSPKYLFRKEGQNVTLSCEQNLNHDAMYWYRQDPGQGLRLIYYSQIVNDFQKGDIAEGYSVSREKKESFPLTVTSAQKNPTAFYLCASSPKTGSNTEAFFGQGTRLTVV.

This sequence joins TRBV7-3 and TRBJ2-1; D is ambiguous. The CDR3 loop spans 13 amino acids. Germline V gives CDR1 SGHTA, CDR2 FQGTGA. The V end was cut by 0 bases, the J end by 8 bases, with 8 bases between. CDR3 in amino acids: CASSLTYFDEQFF. In DNA form, the CDR3 reads TGTGCCAGCAGCTTAACGTATTTCGATGAGCAGTTCTTC.

The chain recombines TRBV11-3 with TRBJ2-1; 8 bases are shared with TRBD2. After removal of 4 bases from V and 0 bases from J, the junction contained 2 bases not matched to a gene. The CDR3 consists of 15 residues. CDR1 and CDR2 from the germline V gene are SGHNT and YENEEA. CDR3 sequence reads: CASSSSGSSYNEQFF. In DNA form, the CDR3 reads TGTGCCAGCAGCTCCAGCGGGAGCTCCTACAATGAGCAGTTCTTC.

The rearrangement joins TRBV6-1 to TRBJ1-2, with 9 bases fitting TRBD1. J gave up 6 bases and V 0 bases, and 2 bases lay outside the gene matches. This CDR3 contains 14 residues. The germline gives CDR1 MNHNS, CDR2 SASEGT. CDR3 bases: TGTGCCAGCAGTGAAGCCAGGACAGGGGATGGCTACACCTTC. Translating gives CASSEARTGDGYTF.

The V call is TRBV5-1, the J call TRBJ2-5; TRBD2 matches at 12 bases. The CDR3 runs to 15 residues. Germline values: CDR1 SGHRS, CDR2 YFSETQ. Trimming cost V 4 bases and J 5 bases; bases outside gene matches: 6. This CDR3 is CASSLSSGGAETQYF. The CDR3, as DNA: TGCGCCAGCAGCCTCTCTAGCGGGGGGGCTGAGACCCAGTACTTC. Based on the CDR3 plus reference TRBV5-1 and TRBJ2-5, the full variable domain is KAGVTQTPRYLIKTRGQQVTLSCSPISGHRSVSWYQQTPGQGLQFLFEYFSETQRNKGNFPGRFSGRQFSNSRSEMNVSTLELGDSALYLCASSLSSGGAETQYFGPGTRLLVL.